These 21 T cell receptor beta chains share one sample of origin, sequenced in a study of read filtering for tumor transcriptome and immune sequencing. The library was built from 400 to 500 ng RNA with molecular barcoded adaptors for alpha/delta and beta/gamma chains. TCRdb recomputed calls from the reads with MiXCR, one row per CDR3 protein. The sample has some 40,000 distinct CDR3 sequences, over 9.5% seen once. The sequenced material came from a population of CD138-negative cells sorted from bone marrow. All receptors come from a donor aged 40 or over with multiple myeloma.

Comments on this clonotype: It may be a read error: a sequence one base away is much more abundant. V gene TRBV20-1 combines with J gene TRBJ2-7; no clear D. Trimming pared 5 bases from V and 1 base from J, leaving 9 bases between. The CDR3 length is 12 residues. Germline V gene data show CDR1 as DFQATT and CDR2 as SNEGSKA (reference sequence). The chain's CDR3 is CSAVAGSYEQYF. The CDR3 DNA follows: TGCAGTGCTGTCGCCGGTTCCTACGAGCAGTACTTC.

This clonotype has more than one count but fewer than ten. This sequence joins TRBV15 and TRBJ1-5; 8 bases align to TRBD1. V gave up 0 bases and J gave up 4 bases; unmatched junction bases: 8. The CDR3 is 17 residues long. Germline V CDR1 and CDR2: LNHNV, YYDKDF (reference sequence). The CDR3 sequence is CATSRDMGQDQNQPQHF. DNA of the CDR3: TGTGCCACCAGCAGAGATATGGGACAGGATCAAAATCAGCCCCAGCATTTT. Together with reference TRBV15 and TRBJ1-5, the CDR3 gives the full variable domain: DAMVIQNPRYQVTQFGKPVTLSCSQTLNHNVMYWYQQKSSQAPKLLFHYYDKDFNNEADTPDNFQSRRPNTSFCFLDIRSPGLGDTAMYLCATSRDMGQDQNQPQHFGDGTRLSIL.

This clonotype was counted at least ten times. The V gene is TRBV11-2, the J gene TRBJ2-1; unclear D gene. CDR1 and CDR2 (germline): SGHAT, FQNNGV. The V end was cut by 3 bases, the J end by 7 bases, with 10 bases between. CDR3 length: 13 amino acids. The CDR3 sequence: CASSLDHGNEQFF. CDR3 nucleotide sequence: TGTGCCAGCAGCTTGGACCATGGGAATGAGCAGTTCTTC.

Comment on this clonotype: With only one base between it and a far larger clone, this is likely a read error. J is TRBJ1-4 and V is TRBV28; 7 bases are shared with TRBD1. The end of the DNA is better explained by TRBJ2-3, so the J call may be wrong. The CDR3 has 16 amino acids. Germline V gene data show CDR1 as MDHEN and CDR2 as SYDVKM. The CDR3 reads CARSTPTYRGADTQYF. CDR3 in DNA: TGTGCCCGCAGTACCCCCACGTACAGGGGAGCGGATACGCAGTATTTT.

This clonotype has at least ten counts. The chain links TRBV11-2 to TRBJ2-6; D is perhaps TRBD2 (5 bases). The CDR3 length is 16 residues. Germline V gene lookup returns CDR1 SGHAT and CDR2 FQNNGV. The V and J ends lost 5 bases and 2 bases respectively, with 13 bases between them. This CDR3 is CASSPLRGTGANVLTF. CDR3 nucleotide sequence: TGTGCCAGCAGCCCCTTGAGAGGGACTGGGGCCAACGTCCTGACTTTC.

J is TRBJ2-3 and V is TRBV20-1; tentatively, D is TRBD1 or TRBD2 (5 bases each). Germline CDR1 reads DFQATT; CDR2 reads SNEGSKA (reference sequence). V lost 4 bases and J lost 4, with 12 bases in between. The CDR3 has 13 amino acids. The CDR3 sequence is CSATGAGADTQYF. In DNA, the CDR3 is TGCAGTGCTACCGGGGCCGGAGCAGATACGCAGTATTTT.

This clonotype was recorded at least ten times. The rearrangement joins TRBV10-3 to TRBJ2-3; TRBD2 is a possible D gene (6 bases). The CDR3 loop spans 15 amino acids. Germline V gene lookup returns CDR1 ENHRY and CDR2 SYGVKD. With 3 bases removed from V and 3 bases from J, the gap between germline ends came to 13 bases. CDR3 nucleotide sequence: TGTGCCATCAGTGAAAACCCCGCGGGGACAGATACGCAGTATTTT. Translated, it gives CAISENPAGTDTQYF.

In the case of this clonotype: This sequence may be a read error, since a much larger clone differs from it by one base. The chain is built from TRBV29-1 and TRBJ2-2; the D call may be TRBD1 or TRBD2 (5 bases each). V was pared by 2 bases and J by 4 bases, with 11 bases between. The CDR3 loop spans 14 amino acids. Germline-derived CDR1 and CDR2 are SQVTM and ANQGSEA. The CDR3 sequence is CSVEKARGTGELFF. CDR3 sequence (DNA): TGCAGCGTTGAAAAAGCGAGGGGCACCGGGGAGCTGTTTTTT.

The sample holds many counts of this clonotype. CDR3 amino acids: CAWSADRTGGHSYNEQFF. For the CDR3, the DNA is TGTGCCTGGAGTGCGGATCGGACAGGAGGACACTCCTACAATGAGCAGTTCTTC. V is TRBV30 and J is TRBJ2-1, with 7 bases fitting TRBD1. CDR1 GTSNPN and CDR2 SVGIG come from the germline V gene (reference sequence). With 1 base clipped from V and 0 bases from J, the junction kept 12 bases outside the gene matches. The CDR3 is 18 amino acids.

This clonotype came up many times. This sequence joins TRBV19 and TRBJ1-5; 8 bases align to TRBD1. This CDR3 is 15 amino acids long. The junction had 3 bases not matched to a gene; V was cut back by 3 bases and J by 2 bases. Germline CDR1 is LNHDA and CDR2 is SQIVND (reference sequence). The CDR3 nucleotides are TGTGCCAGTAGTATCCAGGGGGCTGGCAATCAGCCCCAGCATTTT. This codes for CASSIQGAGNQPQHF.

This clonotype was counted many times. This sequence joins TRBV6-5 and TRBJ1-6, with TRBD1 matching 10 bases. The germline gives CDR1 MNHEY, CDR2 SVGAGI. This CDR3 has 18 residues. The V gene end was trimmed by 2 bases and the J gene end by 6 bases; junction bases not matched to a gene: 10. The DNA for the CDR3 is TGTGCCAGCAGTTACGGCGGGGACAGGGGATCTAGTAATTCACCCCTCCACTTT. As protein: CASSYGGDRGSSNSPLHF.

This chain uses TRBV7-9 with TRBJ2-7, with 7 bases matching TRBD1. The CDR3 has 15 amino acids. The ends lost 5 bases at V and 4 bases at J; junction bases unmatched: 11. Germline CDR1 and CDR2: SEHNR and FQNEAQ (reference sequence). CDR3 coding DNA: TGTGCCAGCAGCCCACCGACAGGGAGACTTTACGAGCAGTACTTC. Its protein product is CASSPPTGRLYEQYF.

This clonotype has a count of ten or more. V usage is TRBV6-5 and J usage is TRBJ2-7; 10 nucleotides match TRBD1. Germline values: CDR1 MNHEY, CDR2 SVGAGI. V lost 0 bases, J lost 3 bases, and 2 bases stayed unmatched. The CDR3 sequence is 15 residues long. For the CDR3, the DNA is TGTGCCAGCAGTTACTCCGGGACAGGGGACTACGAGCAGTACTTC. This sequence encodes CASSYSGTGDYEQYF.

This clonotype has ten or more counts. CDR3 sequence reads: CASSLARDTQYF. The CDR3 DNA reads TGTGCCAGCAGCTTAGCACGCGATACGCAGTATTTT. The V gene is TRBV7-8, the J gene TRBJ2-3; D remains ambiguous. This CDR3 is built from 12 residues. The ends were cut back, 0 bases at V and 6 bases at J, with 4 bases in the middle. From germline, CDR1 is SGHVS and CDR2 FQNEAQ.

This clonotype was seen a few times. A much larger clone lies one base from this, so it may be a read error. V usage is TRBV20-1 and J usage is TRBJ2-5; D tentatively reads TRBD1 or TRBD2 (6 bases each). Germline CDR1 and CDR2: DFQATT and SNEGSKA (reference sequence). The CDR3 contains 12 residues. Here the CDR3 reads CSVPGAGGTQYF. The CDR3 DNA is TGCAGCGTTCCGGGGGCCGGGGGGACCCAGTACTTC.

This clonotype was observed a few times. A far larger clone is only one base removed, so a read error is likely. V gene TRBV28 combines with J gene TRBJ2-1; TRBD1 aligns across 8 bases. Germline V gene sequence: CDR1 MDHEN, CDR2 SYDVKM. This CDR3 spans 14 amino acids. J gave up 10 bases and V 11 bases, and 16 bases lay outside the gene matches. CDR3 sequence: CAATPQGASLEQFF. Written as DNA, the CDR3 is TGTGCCGCCACCCCTCAGGGGGCCTCCCTGGAGCAGTTCTTC.

The table lists this clonotype with many counts. This sequence joins TRBV6-1 and TRBJ1-1; D may be TRBD1 (5 bases). The V end lost 3 bases, the J end lost 11 bases, and 13 bases lay between the germline ends. The germline gives CDR1 MNHNS, CDR2 SASEGT. This CDR3 is 12 amino acids long. Here the CDR3 reads CASSDQGIEAFF. As DNA, the CDR3 is TGTGCCAGCAGTGATCAGGGAATCGAGGCTTTCTTT.

This clonotype was seen at least ten times. The gene calls are TRBV5-6 and TRBJ2-3, with D unclear. Trimming took 3 bases from V and 0 from J, leaving 11 bases between them. The germline CDR1 and CDR2 sequences are SGHDT and YYEEEE. The CDR3 loop spans 15 amino acids. The CDR3 DNA sequence: TGTGCCAGCAGCTCGTCCGACTTCAGCACAGATACGCAGTATTTT. Encoded protein: CASSSSDFSTDTQYF.

As to this clonotype: This may arise from a read error, as a much more abundant clone is one base away. The chain uses TRBV5-1 and TRBJ1-4, with 8 bases lining up with TRBD1. Germline V gene sequence: CDR1 SGHRS, CDR2 YFSETQ. The CDR3 totals 15 residues. CDR3 residues: CASSISRGLGEKRFF. The CDR3 bases are TGCGCCAGCAGCATATCCAGGGGGCTGGGAGAAAAACGGTTTTTT.

This clonotype has just a few counts. The J gene is TRBJ1-1, the V gene TRBV12-5; TRBD1 matches at 7 bases. This CDR3 is built from 16 residues. Germline values: CDR1 LGHNT, CDR2 FRNRAP. V shed 5 bases and J 0 bases; nucleotides not matched to a gene: 9. CDR3 sequence (DNA): TGTGCTAGTGGTCCGGACAGGCCGGTCATGAACACTGAAGCTTTCTTT. Amino acid sequence: CASGPDRPVMNTEAFF.

This clonotype was observed at least ten times. The chain couples TRBV2 to TRBJ2-1, with D possibly being TRBD1 (6 bases). V gave up 4 bases and J gave up 3 bases, with 10 bases separating them. Germline CDR1 reads SNHLY; CDR2 reads FYNNEI. The CDR3 totals 14 residues. This CDR3 is CASSGRGHYNEQFF. CDR3 sequence (DNA): TGTGCCAGCAGTGGCAGGGGCCACTACAATGAGCAGTTCTTC.